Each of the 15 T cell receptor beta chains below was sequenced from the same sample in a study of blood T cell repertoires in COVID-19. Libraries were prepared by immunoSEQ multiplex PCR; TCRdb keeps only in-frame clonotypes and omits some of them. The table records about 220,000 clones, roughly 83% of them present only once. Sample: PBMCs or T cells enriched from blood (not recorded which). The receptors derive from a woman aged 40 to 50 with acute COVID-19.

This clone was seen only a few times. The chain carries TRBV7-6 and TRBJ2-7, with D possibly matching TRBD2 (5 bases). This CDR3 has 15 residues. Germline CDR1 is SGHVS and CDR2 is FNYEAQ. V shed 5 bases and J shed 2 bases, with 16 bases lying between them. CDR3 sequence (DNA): TGTGCCAGCAGCACGACGGACGACGGGGCCTACGAGCAGTACTTC. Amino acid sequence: CASSTTDDGAYEQYF.

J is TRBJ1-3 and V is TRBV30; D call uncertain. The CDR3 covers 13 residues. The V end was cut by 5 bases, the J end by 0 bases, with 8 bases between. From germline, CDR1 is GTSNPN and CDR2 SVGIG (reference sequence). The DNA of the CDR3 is TGTGCCTGGGACGGGAACTCTGGAAACACCATATATTTT. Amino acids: CAWDGNSGNTIYF.

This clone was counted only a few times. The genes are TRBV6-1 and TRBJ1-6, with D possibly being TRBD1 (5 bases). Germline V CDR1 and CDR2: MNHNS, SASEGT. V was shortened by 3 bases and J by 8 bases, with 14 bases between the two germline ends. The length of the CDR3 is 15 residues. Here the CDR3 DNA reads TGTGCCAGCAGTGACCGGGGGATGCTTTATTCACCCCTCCACTTT. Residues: CASSDRGMLYSPLHF.

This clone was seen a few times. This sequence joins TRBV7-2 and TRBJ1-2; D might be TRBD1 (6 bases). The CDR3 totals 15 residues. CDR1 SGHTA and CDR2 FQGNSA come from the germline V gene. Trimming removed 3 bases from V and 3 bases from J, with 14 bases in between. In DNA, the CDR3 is TGTGCCAGCAGCTTTGACAGGTCCGCGGACTATGGCTACACCTTC. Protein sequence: CASSFDRSADYGYTF.

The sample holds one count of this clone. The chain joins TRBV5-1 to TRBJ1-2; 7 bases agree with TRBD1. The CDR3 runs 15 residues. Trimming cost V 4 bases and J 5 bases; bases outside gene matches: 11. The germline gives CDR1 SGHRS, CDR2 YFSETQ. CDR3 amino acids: CASSPYRQGRYGYTF. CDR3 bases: TGCGCCAGCAGCCCATACCGACAGGGAAGGTATGGCTACACCTTC.

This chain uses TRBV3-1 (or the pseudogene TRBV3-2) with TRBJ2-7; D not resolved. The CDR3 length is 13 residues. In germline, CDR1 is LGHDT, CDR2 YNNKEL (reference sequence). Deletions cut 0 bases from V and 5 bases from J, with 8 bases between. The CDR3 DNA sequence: TGTGCCAGCAGCCAAGAAGTTAGCCACGAGCAGTACTTC. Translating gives CASSQEVSHEQYF.

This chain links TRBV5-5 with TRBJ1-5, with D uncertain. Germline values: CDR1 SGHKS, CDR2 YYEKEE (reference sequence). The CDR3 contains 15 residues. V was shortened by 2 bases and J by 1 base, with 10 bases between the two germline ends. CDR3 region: CASSFAVTSNQPQHF. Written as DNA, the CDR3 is TGTGCCAGCAGCTTCGCGGTTACGAGCAATCAGCCCCAGCATTTT.

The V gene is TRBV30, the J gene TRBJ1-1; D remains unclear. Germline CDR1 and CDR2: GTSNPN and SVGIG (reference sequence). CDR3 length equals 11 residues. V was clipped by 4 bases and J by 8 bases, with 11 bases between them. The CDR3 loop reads CAWTLPGEAFF. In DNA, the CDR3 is TGTGCCTGGACCCTGCCCGGGGAAGCTTTCTTT.

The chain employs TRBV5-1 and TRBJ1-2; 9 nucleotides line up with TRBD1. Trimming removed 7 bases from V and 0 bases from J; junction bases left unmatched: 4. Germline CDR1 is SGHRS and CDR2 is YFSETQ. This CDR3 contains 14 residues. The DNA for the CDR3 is TGCGCCAGCGCCGGGACAGGGACTAACTATGGCTACACCTTC. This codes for CASAGTGTNYGYTF.

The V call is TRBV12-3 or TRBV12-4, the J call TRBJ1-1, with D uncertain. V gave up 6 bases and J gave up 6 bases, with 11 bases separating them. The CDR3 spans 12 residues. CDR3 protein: CASSLGGSEAFF. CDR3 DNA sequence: TGTGCCAGCAGCCTGGGCGGGTCTGAAGCTTTCTTT.

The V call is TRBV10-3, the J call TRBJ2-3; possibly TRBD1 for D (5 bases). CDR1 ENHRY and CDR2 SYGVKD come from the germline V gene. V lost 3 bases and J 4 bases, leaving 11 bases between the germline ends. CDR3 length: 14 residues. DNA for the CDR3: TGTGCCATCAGTGACGCCAGGGCCCCAGATACGCAGTATTTT. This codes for CAISDARAPDTQYF.

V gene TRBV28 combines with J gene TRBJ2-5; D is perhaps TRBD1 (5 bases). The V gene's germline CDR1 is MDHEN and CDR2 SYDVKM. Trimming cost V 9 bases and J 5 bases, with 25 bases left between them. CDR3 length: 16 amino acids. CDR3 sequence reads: CASGEGRGINRETQYF. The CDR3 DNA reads TGTGCCAGTGGGGAAGGAAGGGGAATTAATAGGGAGACCCAGTACTTC.

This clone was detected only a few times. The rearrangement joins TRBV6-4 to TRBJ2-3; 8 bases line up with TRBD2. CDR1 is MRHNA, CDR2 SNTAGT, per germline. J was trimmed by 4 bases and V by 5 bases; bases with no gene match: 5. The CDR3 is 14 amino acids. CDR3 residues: CASSPGLGADTQYF. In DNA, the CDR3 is TGTGCCAGCAGTCCGGGACTAGGTGCAGATACGCAGTATTTT.

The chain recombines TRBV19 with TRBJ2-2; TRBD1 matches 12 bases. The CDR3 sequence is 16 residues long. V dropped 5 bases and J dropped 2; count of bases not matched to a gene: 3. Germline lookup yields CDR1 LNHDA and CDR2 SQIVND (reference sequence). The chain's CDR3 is CASSPGQGANTGELFF. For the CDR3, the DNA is TGTGCCAGTAGTCCGGGACAGGGGGCTAACACCGGGGAGCTGTTTTTT. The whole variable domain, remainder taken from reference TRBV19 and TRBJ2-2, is DGGITQSPKYLFRKEGQNVTLSCEQNLNHDAMYWYRQDPGQGLRLIYYSQIVNDFQKGDIAEGYSVSREKKESFPLTVTSAQKNPTAFYLCASSPGQGANTGELFFGEGSRLTVL.

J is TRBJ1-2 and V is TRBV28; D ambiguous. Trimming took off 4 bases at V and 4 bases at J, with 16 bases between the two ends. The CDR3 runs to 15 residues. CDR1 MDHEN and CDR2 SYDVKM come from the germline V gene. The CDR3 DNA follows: TGTGCCAGCAGTTCCGAGACTGGTGGGAGCTATGGCTACACCTTC. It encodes CASSSETGGSYGYTF.